A selection of T cell receptor beta chains follows, all from one sample in a study of blood T cell repertoires in COVID-19. TCRdb's copy holds only in-frame clones and misses some; the assay was immunoSEQ multiplex PCR. The profile covers 150,000 to 200,000 clones, with around 90% appearing a single time and over 15% taken by the ten largest. Sequenced input: peripheral blood. These TCRs come from a man aged 55 to 70 with active or convalescent COVID-19. The CDR3 runs from the conserved cysteine through the conserved F or W. Fields, in order: J gene, clone size, D gene, V gene, CDR3 protein, CDR3 DNA. D genes are given only for firm matches. Clone size is stated in some rows and not others, as once, few, many or a class when expanded.

TRBJ2-1,NA,TRBD2,TRBV6-4,CASSVASGSLNNEQFF,TGTGCCAGCAGTGTCGCAAGCGGGAGTCTGAACAATGAGCAGTTCTTC
TRBJ2-1,NA,TRBD1,TRBV5-1,CASSKPGTGDYNEQFF,TGCGCCAGCAGCAAACCCGGGACAGGAGACTACAATGAGCAGTTCTTC
TRBJ1-3,NA,NA,TRBV2,CASSELGARNTIYF,TGTGCCAGCAGTGAACTAGGGGCTAGAAACACCATATATTTT
TRBJ1-2,once,TRBD1,TRBV3-1/TRBV3-2,CASSRIGGNYGYTF,TGTGCCAGCAGCCGAATAGGGGGCAACTATGGCTACACCTTC
TRBJ1-5,NA,NA,TRBV6-5,CASRTVNYQPQHF,TGTGCCAGCAGGACAGTCAACTATCAGCCCCAGCATTTT
TRBJ2-7,NA,TRBD2,TRBV5-5,CASSLTSGHSYEQYF,TGTGCCAGCAGCTTGACTAGCGGTCACTCCTACGAGCAGTACTTC
TRBJ2-1,NA,TRBD1,TRBV6-4,CASSLGQGSYNEQFF,TGTGCCAGCAGCTTGGGACAGGGGAGCTACAATGAGCAGTTCTTC
TRBJ2-2,NA,TRBD1,TRBV11-3,CASSFSGTGNTGELFF,TGTGCCAGCAGCTTTTCCGGGACAGGGAACACCGGGGAGCTGTTTTTT
TRBJ1-2,once,NA,TRBV6-5,CASSSTTAGGTYTF,TGTGCCAGCAGTTCAACAACCGCGGGGGGGACATACACCTTC
TRBJ2-3,NA,NA,TRBV19,CASSIAASTNTQYF,TGTGCCAGTAGTATCGCGGCTAGCACAAATACGCAGTATTTT